This TCR beta chain appears in the sequencing data of a study of spatial heterogeneity in lung cancer. Study-level results: Relative to follow-up, resection was when ubiquitous expanded tumor TCRs appeared more in blood.

Time point here: sample taken at primary tumor resection. The donor population consisted of just over 70 patients with untreated, early-stage non-small cell lung cancer. This clonotype was seen ten or more times. Its antigen is unidentified. TCRdb redid the calling of the 5' RACE reads with MiXCR, one entry per CDR3 protein. The sample has about 36,000 distinct CDR3 sequences; approximately 6.8% are singletons. Sequences were derived from PBMCs, sampled at surgery. The clonotype was recovered from a female donor with early-stage non-small cell lung cancer.

CDR3 region: CASGSHITGADEQYF. In DNA, the CDR3 is TGTGCTAGTGGCTCCCATATTACAGGGGCCGACGAGCAGTACTTC. The chain combines TRBV12-5 with TRBJ2-7; 7 nucleotides match TRBD1. V was clipped by 6 bases and J by 5 bases; unmatched bases: 13. Germline V gives CDR1 LGHNT, CDR2 FRNRAP. This CDR3 is built from 15 residues.